This TCR beta chain was recovered during a study of CD8+CD57+ T cells in acquired aplastic anemia. Study-wide results and limits: A set of around 30 CD8+ CDR3 sequences was shared between patients and controls, and these sequences appeared highly expressed in patients. The study found no significant CD8+ Simpson's diversity difference between patients and controls.

There are 14 residues in the CDR3. The V gene's germline CDR1 is SGHVS and CDR2 FQNEAQ. Patients included in sequencing had previously demonstrated CD8+CD57+ cell expansion by flow cytometry. The TCR beta profiling, which covered VDJ combination and CDR3 sequence, was carried out using genomic DNA as the template. One entry per CDR3 protein results from TCRdb running MiXCR on the reads. The table records a few hundred thousand distinct CDR3 sequences, about 80% of them present only once. Note on this clonotype: The antigen is not known. A read error may produce the germline difference seen at one junction end.

The specimen was sorted CD4+, CD8+, or CD8+CD57+ T cells (not recorded which) from PBMCs. The origin of this receptor is a human donor with aplastic anemia. This rearrangement joins TRBV7-8 to TRBJ2-3; a possible D gene is TRBD2 (6 bases). Written as DNA, the CDR3 is TGTGCCACCAGAAACGCGGGACGTCGCAAGCTACGAGCATTT. It codes for CATRNAGRRKLRAF. Full variable domain (outside the CDR3, taken from reference TRBV7-8 and TRBJ2-3): GAGVSQSPRYKVAKRGQDVALRCDPISGHVSLFWYQQALGQGPEFLTYFQNEAQLDKSGLPSDRFFAERPEGSVSTLKIQRTQQEDSAVYLCATRNAGRRKLRAFGPGTRLTVL.